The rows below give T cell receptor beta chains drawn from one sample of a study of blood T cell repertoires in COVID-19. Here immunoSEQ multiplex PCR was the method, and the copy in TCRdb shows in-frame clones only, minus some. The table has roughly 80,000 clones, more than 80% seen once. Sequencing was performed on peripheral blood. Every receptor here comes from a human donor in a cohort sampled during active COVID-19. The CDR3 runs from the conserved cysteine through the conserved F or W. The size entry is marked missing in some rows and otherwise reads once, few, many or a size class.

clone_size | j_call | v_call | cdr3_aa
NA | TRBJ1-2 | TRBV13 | CASSRGDRGDEVYGYTF
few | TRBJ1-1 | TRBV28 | CASSLSSGNLNTEAFF
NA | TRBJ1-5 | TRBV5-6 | CASSTSTSNQPQHF
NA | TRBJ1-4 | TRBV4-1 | CASSQGTSPTNEKLFF
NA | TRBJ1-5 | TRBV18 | CASSPGRVSNQPQHF
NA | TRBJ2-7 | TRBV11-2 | CASSLDLQGNYEQYF
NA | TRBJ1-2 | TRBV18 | CASSPDTNYGYTF
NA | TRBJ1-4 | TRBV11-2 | CASSPMGRPSNEKLFF
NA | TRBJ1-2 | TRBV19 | CASSRDINYGYTF
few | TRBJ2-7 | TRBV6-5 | CASSWTSYNEQYF
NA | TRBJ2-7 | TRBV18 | CASSPPIRDRDLYEQYF
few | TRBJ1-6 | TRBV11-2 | CASSHEPGQGLYPLHF
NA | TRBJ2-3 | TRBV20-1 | CSASTRATDTQYF
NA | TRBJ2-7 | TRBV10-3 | CAISEFLAGEGGSYEQYF
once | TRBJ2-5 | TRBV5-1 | CASSLSGGAGETQYF
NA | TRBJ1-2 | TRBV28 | CASSIGQHYGYTF
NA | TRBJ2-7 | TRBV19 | CASSMSRFYEQYF
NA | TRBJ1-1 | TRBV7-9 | CASSLYIRGLGTEAFF
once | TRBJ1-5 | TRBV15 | CATSRTGVGNQPQHF
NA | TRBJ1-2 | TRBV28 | CASSFPIAYGYTF
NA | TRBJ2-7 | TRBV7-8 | CASSRVGTVSYEQYF
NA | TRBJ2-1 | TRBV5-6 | CASSPTGTPRSYNEQFF
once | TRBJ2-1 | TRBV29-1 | CSVDGSGGYEQFF
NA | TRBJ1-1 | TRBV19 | CASSTYLNTEAFF
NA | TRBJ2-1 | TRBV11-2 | CASSLVSGSVHEQFF
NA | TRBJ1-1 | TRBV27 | CASSNRPGTGMNTEAFF
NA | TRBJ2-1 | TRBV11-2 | CASSLDSVNEQFF
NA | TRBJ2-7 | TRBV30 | CAWGTGALGYEQYF
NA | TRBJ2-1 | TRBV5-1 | CASSFSWGGLNNEQFF
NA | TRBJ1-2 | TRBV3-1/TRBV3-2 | CASRPRDRELHGYTF
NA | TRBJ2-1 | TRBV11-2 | CASSLAPASSYNEQFF